This T cell receptor (beta chain) was captured in a study of spatial heterogeneity in lung cancer (dated by TCRdb to 2018 to 2020). Regarding the study in general: More beta-chain than alpha-chain transcripts were consistently detected, likely reflecting higher beta-chain transcript abundance. In the raw uncorrected reads, each unique combination of TCR and UMI appeared more than ten times on average. TCR alpha and beta repertoires were quantitatively compared across multiple tumor regions, matched nontumor lung and blood in non-small cell lung cancer. Nonsynonymous mutation counts, determined by whole-exome sequencing of tumor tissue, were related to features of the TCR repertoire. At surgery, both alpha and beta chains were TCR-sequenced in roughly 200 tumor regions, 64 matched nontumor lung samples and over 50 PBMC samples. Broad study findings and their caveats: Additional single-cell paired TCR alpha and beta sequencing was considered necessary to confirm, at a functional level, the hypothesis that regional TCRs recognize regional mutations.

The sample's time point label, decoded: sample taken at primary tumor resection. The donors were about 71 patients from the lung TRACERx cohort who had early-stage, untreated non-small cell lung cancer. For TCR sequencing, whole RNA was extracted from tumor and nontumor lung tissue, or from cryopreserved PBMC samples, and no cell sorting was done. Only patients with enough RNA available from two or more tumor regions were chosen for TCR sequencing. Before being selected, tumor and adjacent nontumor lung specimens were reviewed by a lung pathologist. This clonotype was counted many times. Its target antigen remains unknown. No base-level quality is on record; no much larger clone is a single base apart. Library method: 5' RACE. The data were produced on a NextSeq 500. The TCR library protocol attached a unique molecular identifier to each TCR cDNA molecule to allow correction of PCR and sequencing errors. The study's own analysis went as follows. Decombinator tools were used for TCR identification, UMI-based error correction and CDR3 extraction. TCRs above a frequency of 2 per 1,000, corresponding to the top 1% of the tumor frequency distribution, were defined as expanded. Renyi diversity was computed with the R vegan package after each repertoire had been subsampled 100 times to 5,000 TCRs. CDR3 similarity networks were built from amino acid triplet string-kernel similarity, connecting CDR3s with pairwise similarity above 0.82. Clones were called with MiXCR by TCRdb after fastp trimmed the public reads at Q25, and only in-frame beta chains were retained. Identical CDR3 proteins give one entry, which carries the most common genes and DNA. TCRdb, not the original authors, processed these V and J calls. The sample yields about 35,000 distinct CDR3 sequences; 3.1% were counted once. The ten largest account for 35% to 40% of the sample.

Based on the germline V gene, the CDR1 and CDR2 sequences are KGHDR and SFDVKD. Spanning cysteine to phenylalanine, the CDR3 consists of 16 amino acids. Only the CDR3 part of the read is kept: 48 bases, read in frame from the first base. V is clipped by 2 bases and J by 3 bases, and the sequence between their germline boundaries is 14 bases long. The chain joins TRBV24-1 to TRBJ2-3, with the D gene too uncertain to name. This specimen consisted of normal lung tissue next to the tumor, obtained at surgery. This TCR derives from a male donor with early-stage non-small cell lung cancer. The CDR3 protein: CATSDYGRQETDTQYF. The DNA reads TGTGCCACCAGTGATTATGGCCGCCAAGAAACAGATACGCAGTATTTT.